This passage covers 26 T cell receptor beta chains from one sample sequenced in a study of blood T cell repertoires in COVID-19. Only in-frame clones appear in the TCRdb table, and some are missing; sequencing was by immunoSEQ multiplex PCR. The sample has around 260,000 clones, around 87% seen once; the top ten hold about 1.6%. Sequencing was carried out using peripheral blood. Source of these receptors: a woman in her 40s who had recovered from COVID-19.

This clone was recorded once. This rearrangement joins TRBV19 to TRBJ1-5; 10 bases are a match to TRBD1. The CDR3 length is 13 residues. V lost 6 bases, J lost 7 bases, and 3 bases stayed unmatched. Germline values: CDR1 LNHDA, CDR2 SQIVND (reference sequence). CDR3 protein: CASSLGQGQPQHF. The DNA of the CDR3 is TGTGCCAGTAGCTTGGGACAGGGGCAGCCCCAGCATTTT.

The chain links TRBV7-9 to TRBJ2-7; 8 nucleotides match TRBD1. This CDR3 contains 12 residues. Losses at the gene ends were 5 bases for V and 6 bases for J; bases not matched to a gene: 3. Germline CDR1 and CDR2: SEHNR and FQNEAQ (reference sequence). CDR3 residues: CASSRTGIEQYF. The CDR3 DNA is TGTGCCAGCAGCCGGACAGGGATCGAGCAGTACTTC.

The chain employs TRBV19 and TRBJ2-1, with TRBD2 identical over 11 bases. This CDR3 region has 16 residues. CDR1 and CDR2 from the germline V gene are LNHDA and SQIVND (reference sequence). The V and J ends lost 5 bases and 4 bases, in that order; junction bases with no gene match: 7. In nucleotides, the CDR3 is TGTGCCAGTAGTCCCGAGGCTAGCGGGGGGTACAATGAGCAGTTCTTC. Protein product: CASSPEASGGYNEQFF.

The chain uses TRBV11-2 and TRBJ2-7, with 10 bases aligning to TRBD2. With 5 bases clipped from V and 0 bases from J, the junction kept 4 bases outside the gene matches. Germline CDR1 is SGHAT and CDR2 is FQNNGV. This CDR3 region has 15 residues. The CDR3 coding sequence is TGTGCCAGCAGCGCACTAGCGGGGTTCTCCTACGAGCAGTACTTC. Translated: CASSALAGFSYEQYF.

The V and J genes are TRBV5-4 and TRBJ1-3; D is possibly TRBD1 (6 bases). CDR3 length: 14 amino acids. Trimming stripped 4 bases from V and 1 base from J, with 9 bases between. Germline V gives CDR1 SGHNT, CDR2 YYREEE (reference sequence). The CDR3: CASSLQGSGNTIYF. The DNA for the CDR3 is TGTGCCAGCAGCCTCCAGGGGTCTGGAAACACCATATATTTT.

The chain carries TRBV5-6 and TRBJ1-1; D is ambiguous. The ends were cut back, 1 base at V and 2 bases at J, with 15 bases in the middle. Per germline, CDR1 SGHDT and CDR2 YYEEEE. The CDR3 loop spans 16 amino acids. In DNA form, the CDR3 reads TGTGCCAGCAGCTTGATCCTTTCCGCAGAAAACACTGAAGCTTTCTTT. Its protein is CASSLILSAENTEAFF.

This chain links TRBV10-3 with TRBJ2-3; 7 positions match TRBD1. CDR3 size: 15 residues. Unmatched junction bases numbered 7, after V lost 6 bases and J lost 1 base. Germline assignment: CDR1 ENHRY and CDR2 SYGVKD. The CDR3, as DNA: TGTGCCATCAGAAGACAGGGTACCCGCACAGATACGCAGTATTTT. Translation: CAIRRQGTRTDTQYF.

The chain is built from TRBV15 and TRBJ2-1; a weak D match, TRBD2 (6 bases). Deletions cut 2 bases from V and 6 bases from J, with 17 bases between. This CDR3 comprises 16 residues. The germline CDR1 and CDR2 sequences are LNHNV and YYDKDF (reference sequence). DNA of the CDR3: TGTGCCACCAGCAGATCGCAGGGAGGTCGGGGCAATGAGCAGTTCTTC. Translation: CATSRSQGGRGNEQFF.

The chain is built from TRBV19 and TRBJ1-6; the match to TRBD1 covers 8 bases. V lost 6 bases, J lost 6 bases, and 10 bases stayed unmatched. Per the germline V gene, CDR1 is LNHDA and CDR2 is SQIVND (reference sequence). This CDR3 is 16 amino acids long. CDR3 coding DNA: TGTGCCAGTAGGGCAGGGGGCTACCTTTTTAATTCACCCCTCCACTTT. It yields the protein CASRAGGYLFNSPLHF.

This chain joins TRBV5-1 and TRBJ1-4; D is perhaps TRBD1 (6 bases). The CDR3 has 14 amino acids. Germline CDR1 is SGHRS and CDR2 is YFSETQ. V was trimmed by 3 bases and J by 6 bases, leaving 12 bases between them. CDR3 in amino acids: CASSSGQWDEKLFF. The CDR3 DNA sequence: TGCGCCAGCAGCTCCGGACAGTGGGATGAAAAACTGTTTTTT.

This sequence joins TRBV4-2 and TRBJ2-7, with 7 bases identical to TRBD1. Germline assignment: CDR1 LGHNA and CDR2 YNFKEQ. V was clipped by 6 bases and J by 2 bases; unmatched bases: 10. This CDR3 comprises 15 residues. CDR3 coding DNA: TGTGCCAGCAGTCGGAACTCCCAGGGGGCCTACGAGCAGTACTTC. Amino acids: CASSRNSQGAYEQYF.

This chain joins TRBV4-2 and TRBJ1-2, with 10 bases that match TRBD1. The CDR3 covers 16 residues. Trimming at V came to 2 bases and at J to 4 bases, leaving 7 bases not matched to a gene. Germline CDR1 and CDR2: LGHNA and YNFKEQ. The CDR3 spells CASSQTPGQGPYGYTF. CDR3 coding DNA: TGTGCCAGCAGCCAAACCCCGGGACAGGGGCCCTATGGCTACACCTTC.

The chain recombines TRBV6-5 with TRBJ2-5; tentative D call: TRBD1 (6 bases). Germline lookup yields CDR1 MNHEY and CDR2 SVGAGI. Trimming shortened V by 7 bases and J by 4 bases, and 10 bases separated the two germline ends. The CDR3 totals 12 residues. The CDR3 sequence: CASTGVRETQYF. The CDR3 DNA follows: TGTGCCAGCACAGGGGTGAGAGAGACCCAGTACTTC.

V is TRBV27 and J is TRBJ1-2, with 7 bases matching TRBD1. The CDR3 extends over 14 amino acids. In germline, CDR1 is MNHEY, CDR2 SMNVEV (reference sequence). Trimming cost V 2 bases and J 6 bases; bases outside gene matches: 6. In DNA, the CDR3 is TGTGCCAGCAGTTTAGGACAGGCTGAGAATGGCTACACCTTC. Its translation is CASSLGQAENGYTF.

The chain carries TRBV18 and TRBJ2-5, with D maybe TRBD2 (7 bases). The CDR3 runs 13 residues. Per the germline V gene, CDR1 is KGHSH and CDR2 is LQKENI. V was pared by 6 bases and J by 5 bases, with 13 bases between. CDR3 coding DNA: TGTGCCAGCTCCACGGGGGGCCTGGAGACCCAGTACTTC. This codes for CASSTGGLETQYF. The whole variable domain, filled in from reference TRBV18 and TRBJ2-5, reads NAGVMQNPRHLVRRRGQEARLRCSPMKGHSHVYWYRQLPEEGLKFMVYLQKENIIDESGMPKERFSAEFPKEGPSILRIQQVVRGDSAAYFCASSTGGLETQYFGPGTRLLVL.

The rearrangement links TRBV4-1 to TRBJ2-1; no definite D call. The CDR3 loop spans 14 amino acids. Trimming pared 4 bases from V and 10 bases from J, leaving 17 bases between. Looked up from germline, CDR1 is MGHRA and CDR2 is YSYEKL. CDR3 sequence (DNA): TGCGCCAGCAGCCCTGCCCACGATAAGAGGGAGCAGTTCTTC. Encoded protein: CASSPAHDKREQFF.

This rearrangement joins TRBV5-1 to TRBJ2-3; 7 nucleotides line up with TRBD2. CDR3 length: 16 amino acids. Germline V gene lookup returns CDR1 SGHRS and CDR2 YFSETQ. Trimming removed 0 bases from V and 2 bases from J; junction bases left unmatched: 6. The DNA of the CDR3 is TGCGCCAGCAGCTTGGAACCCAGCGGGGCCACAGATACGCAGTATTTT. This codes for CASSLEPSGATDTQYF.

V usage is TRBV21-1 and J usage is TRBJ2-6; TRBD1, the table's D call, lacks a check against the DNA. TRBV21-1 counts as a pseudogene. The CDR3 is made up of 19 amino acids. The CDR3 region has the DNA TGTGCCAGCAGCAAACGTGGGGGCGTCGTTAGCTCTGGGGCCAACGTCCTGACTTTC. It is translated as CASSKRGGVVSSGANVLTF.

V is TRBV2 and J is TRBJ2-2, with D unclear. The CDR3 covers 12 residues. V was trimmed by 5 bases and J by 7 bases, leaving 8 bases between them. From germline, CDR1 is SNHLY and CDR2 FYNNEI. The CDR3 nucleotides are TGTGCCAGCAGTTCGACTCGCGGGGAGCTGTTTTTT. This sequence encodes CASSSTRGELFF.

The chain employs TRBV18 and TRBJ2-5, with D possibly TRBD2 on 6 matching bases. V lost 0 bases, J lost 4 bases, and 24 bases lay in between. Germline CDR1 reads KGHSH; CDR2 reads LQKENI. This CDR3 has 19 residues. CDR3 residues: CASSPPGGEEDGYLETQYF. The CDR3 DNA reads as TGTGCCAGCTCACCACCCGGAGGGGAGGAGGACGGATACCTAGAGACCCAGTACTTC.

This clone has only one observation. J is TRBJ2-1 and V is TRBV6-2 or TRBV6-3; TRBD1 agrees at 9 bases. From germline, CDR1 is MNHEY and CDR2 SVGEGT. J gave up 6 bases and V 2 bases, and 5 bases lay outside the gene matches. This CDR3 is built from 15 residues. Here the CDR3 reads CASSYGQGRSNEQFF. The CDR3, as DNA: TGTGCCAGCAGTTACGGACAGGGGCGATCCAATGAGCAGTTCTTC.

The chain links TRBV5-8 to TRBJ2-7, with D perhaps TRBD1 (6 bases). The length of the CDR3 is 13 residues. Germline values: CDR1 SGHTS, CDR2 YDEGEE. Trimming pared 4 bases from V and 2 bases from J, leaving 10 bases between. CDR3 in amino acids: CASSTGTPYEQYF. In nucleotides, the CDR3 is TGTGCCAGCAGCACCGGGACACCCTACGAGCAGTACTTC.

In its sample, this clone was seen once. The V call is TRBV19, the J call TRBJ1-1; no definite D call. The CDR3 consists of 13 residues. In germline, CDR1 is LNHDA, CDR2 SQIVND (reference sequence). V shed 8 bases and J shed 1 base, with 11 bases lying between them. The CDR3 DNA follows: TGTGCCAGTGGACGGCGGGGGAACACTGAAGCTTTCTTT. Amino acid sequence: CASGRRGNTEAFF.

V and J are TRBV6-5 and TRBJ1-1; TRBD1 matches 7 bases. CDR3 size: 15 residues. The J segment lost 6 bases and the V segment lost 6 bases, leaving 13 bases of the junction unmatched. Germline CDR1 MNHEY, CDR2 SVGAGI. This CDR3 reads CASSLLPGGFPEAFF. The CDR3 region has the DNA TGTGCCAGCAGCTTACTTCCAGGGGGTTTCCCTGAAGCTTTCTTT.

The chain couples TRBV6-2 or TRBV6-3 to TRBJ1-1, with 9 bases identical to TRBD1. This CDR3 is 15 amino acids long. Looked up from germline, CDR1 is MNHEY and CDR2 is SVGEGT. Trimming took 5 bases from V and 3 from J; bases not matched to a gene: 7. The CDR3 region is CASSHGQGRDTEAFF. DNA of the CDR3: TGTGCCAGCAGTCACGGACAGGGGCGTGACACTGAAGCTTTCTTT.

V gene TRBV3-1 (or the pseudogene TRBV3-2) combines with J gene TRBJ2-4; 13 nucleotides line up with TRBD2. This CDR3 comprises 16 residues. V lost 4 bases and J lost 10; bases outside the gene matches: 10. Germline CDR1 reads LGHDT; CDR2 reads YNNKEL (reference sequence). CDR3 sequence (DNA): TGTGCCAGCAGCCCTACGAGGACTAGCGGGGGTGGTATTCAGTACTTC. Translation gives CASSPTRTSGGGIQYF.